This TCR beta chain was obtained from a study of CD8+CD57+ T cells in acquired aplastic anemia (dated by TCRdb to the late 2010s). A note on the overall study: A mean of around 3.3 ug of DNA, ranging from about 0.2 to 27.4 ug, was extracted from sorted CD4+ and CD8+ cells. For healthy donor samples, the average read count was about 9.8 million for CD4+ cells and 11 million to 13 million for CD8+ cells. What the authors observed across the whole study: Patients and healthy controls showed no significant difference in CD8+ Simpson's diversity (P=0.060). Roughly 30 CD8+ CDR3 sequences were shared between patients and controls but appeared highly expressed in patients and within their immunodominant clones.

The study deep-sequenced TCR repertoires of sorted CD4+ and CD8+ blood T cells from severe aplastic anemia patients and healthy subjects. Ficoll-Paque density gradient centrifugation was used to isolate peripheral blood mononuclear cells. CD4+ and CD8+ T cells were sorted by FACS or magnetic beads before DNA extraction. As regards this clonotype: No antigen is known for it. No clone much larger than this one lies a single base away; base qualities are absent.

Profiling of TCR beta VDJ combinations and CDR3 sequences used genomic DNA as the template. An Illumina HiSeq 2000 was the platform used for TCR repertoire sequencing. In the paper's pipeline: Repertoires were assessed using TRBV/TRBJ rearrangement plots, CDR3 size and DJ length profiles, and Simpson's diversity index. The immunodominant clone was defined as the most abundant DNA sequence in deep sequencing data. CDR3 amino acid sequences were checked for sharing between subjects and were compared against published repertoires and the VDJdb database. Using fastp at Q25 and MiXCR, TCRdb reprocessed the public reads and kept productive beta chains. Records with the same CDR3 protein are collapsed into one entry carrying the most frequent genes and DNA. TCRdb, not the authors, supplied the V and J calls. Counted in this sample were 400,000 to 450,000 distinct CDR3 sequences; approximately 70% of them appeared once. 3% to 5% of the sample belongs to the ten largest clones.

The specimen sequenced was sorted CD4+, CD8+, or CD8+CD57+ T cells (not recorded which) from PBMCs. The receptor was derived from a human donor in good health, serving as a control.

The CDR3 corresponds to CASSYSVQGSYEQYV. Here is the DNA: TGTGCCAGCAGTTACTCGGTCCAGGGTAGCTACGAGCAGTACGTC. This chain is built from TRBV6-5 and TRBJ2-7; the D gene is perhaps TRBD1, from 5 matching bases. As encoded in the germline V gene, CDR1 is MNHEY while CDR2 is SVGAGI. Counted from cysteine to valine, this CDR3 has 15 amino acids. Of all the DNA, just the CDR3 is kept, 45 bases in frame from base 1. V loses 0 bases of germline sequence and J loses 3 bases, and the interval between the two ends is 12 bases.